This passage covers 21 T cell receptor beta chains from one sample sequenced in a study of T cell responses to AZD1222 COVID-19 vaccine. The protocol was immunoSEQ multiplex PCR, while the TCRdb copy is restricted to in-frame clones and leaves out a portion. The repertoire consists of 100,000 to 150,000 clones, with 88% occurring once and the leading ten covering less than 4%. The material sequenced was peripheral blood, taken 28 days after the second AZD1222 dose. The receptor source for this set is an adult who received the AZD1222 COVID-19 vaccine.

The rearrangement joins TRBV21-1 to TRBJ2-7; TRBD1, the D gene given by the table, was not confirmed from the DNA. TRBV21-1 is designated a pseudogene. The CDR3 runs to 18 residues. The CDR3 nucleotides are TGTGCCAGCAGCAAAAGAATAGGTAGGGGGTCTCCTACGAGGGAGCAGTACTTC. This gives the protein CASSKRIGRGSPTREQYF.

This clone was seen more than once but under ten times. This chain joins TRBV4-2 and TRBJ1-2, with D hard to call. CDR1 is LGHNA and CDR2 is YNFKEQ in the germline V gene. Trimming left V 0 bases short and J 2 bases short, with 10 bases between. The CDR3 has 15 amino acids. The CDR3 coding sequence is TGTGCCAGCAGCCAAGAAGTCAGAGGAAACTATGGCTACACCTTC. Protein: CASSQEVRGNYGYTF.

The rearrangement joins TRBV18 to TRBJ1-4; 7 nucleotides line up with TRBD1. Trimming at V came to 4 bases and at J to 7 bases, leaving 9 bases not matched to a gene. Per the germline V gene, CDR1 is KGHSH and CDR2 is LQKENI. The CDR3 runs to 15 residues. CDR3 loop: CASSRTGTVGEKLFF. DNA of the CDR3: TGTGCCAGCTCACGTACCGGGACAGTGGGTGAAAAACTGTTTTTT.

This chain joins TRBV25-1 and TRBJ2-7, with 7 bases aligning to TRBD1. The CDR3 is made up of 14 amino acids. Trimming cost V 2 bases and J 1 base; bases outside gene matches: 2. The germline CDR1 and CDR2 sequences are MGHDK and SYGVNS. The CDR3 coding sequence is TGTGCCAGCAGTGAAACAGGGGATTCCTACGAGCAGTACTTC. This encodes CASSETGDSYEQYF.

The V gene is TRBV5-1, the J gene TRBJ2-5, with 9 bases aligning to TRBD2. CDR1 is SGHRS and CDR2 is YFSETQ in the germline V gene. The ends lost 7 bases at V and 4 bases at J; junction bases unmatched: 14. CDR3 length equals 16 residues. The CDR3 sequence: CASLGNTLAGRETQYF. DNA of the CDR3: TGCGCCAGCTTGGGAAATACACTAGCGGGTCGAGAGACCCAGTACTTC.

V usage is TRBV19 and J usage is TRBJ1-1, with D uncertain. CDR1 is LNHDA, CDR2 SQIVND, per germline (reference sequence). V was shortened by 4 bases and J by 1 base, with 10 bases between the two germline ends. The CDR3 covers 14 residues. The CDR3 nucleotides are TGTGCCAGTAGTACCCCCTCAGCGAACACTGAAGCTTTCTTT. Amino acids: CASSTPSANTEAFF. The whole variable domain, remainder taken from reference TRBV19 and TRBJ1-1, is DGGITQSPKYLFRKEGQNVTLSCEQNLNHDAMYWYRQDPGQGLRLIYYSQIVNDFQKGDIAEGYSVSREKKESFPLTVTSAQKNPTAFYLCASSTPSANTEAFFGQGTRLTVV.

V usage is TRBV27 and J usage is TRBJ1-5; no definite D call. V was trimmed by 0 bases and J by 4 bases, leaving 10 bases between them. Germline V CDR1 and CDR2: MNHEY, SMNVEV (reference sequence). The CDR3 spans 15 residues. The CDR3 is CASSLSNTRNQPQHF. The CDR3, as DNA: TGTGCCAGCAGTTTATCGAACACAAGGAATCAGCCCCAGCATTTT.

V gene TRBV3-1 (or the pseudogene TRBV3-2) combines with J gene TRBJ1-3; no reliable D call. This CDR3 has 15 amino acids. Trimming took 0 bases from V and 0 from J, leaving 6 bases between them. The V gene's germline CDR1 is LGHDT and CDR2 YNNKEL (reference sequence). The DNA for the CDR3 is TGTGCCAGCAGCCAAGAATCGGTCTCTGGAAACACCATATATTTT. It is translated as CASSQESVSGNTIYF.

The rearrangement links TRBV5-4 to TRBJ1-1, with TRBD1 matching over 7 bases. J was trimmed by 0 bases and V by 3 bases; bases with no gene match: 5. Germline CDR1 is SGHNT and CDR2 is YYREEE (reference sequence). This CDR3 is 15 amino acids long. CDR3: CASSYGQAVNTEAFF. The CDR3 nucleotides are TGTGCCAGCAGCTACGGACAGGCGGTGAACACTGAAGCTTTCTTT.

This clone was detected a few times. This chain joins TRBV6-2 or TRBV6-3 and TRBJ1-5; possible D gene TRBD1, 6 bases. The V end lost 6 bases, the J end lost 0 bases, and 15 bases lay between the germline ends. CDR1 and CDR2 (germline): MNHEY, SVGEGT. This CDR3 has 16 amino acids. The CDR3 DNA follows: TGTGCCAGCAGCCCTTCACAGGGACCTAGCAATCAGCCCCAGCATTTT. As protein: CASSPSQGPSNQPQHF.

V usage is TRBV7-3 and J usage is TRBJ2-1; 8 bases are shared with TRBD2. Looked up from germline, CDR1 is SGHTA and CDR2 is FQGTGA. V lost 6 bases and J lost 7; bases outside the gene matches: 14. The CDR3 covers 16 residues. CDR3 protein: CASSAMGTRGLNEQFF. The CDR3 nucleotides are TGTGCCAGCAGTGCGATGGGGACTAGAGGACTAAATGAGCAGTTCTTC. Full variable domain (outside the CDR3, taken from reference TRBV7-3 and TRBJ2-1): GAGVSQTPSNKVTEKGKYVELRCDPISGHTALYWYRQSLGQGPEFLIYFQGTGAADDSGLPNDRFFAVRPEGSVSTLKIQRTERGDSAVYLCASSAMGTRGLNEQFFGPGTRLTVL.

The rearrangement links TRBV10-3 to TRBJ2-3; D is unresolved. Germline loops: CDR1 ENHRY, CDR2 SYGVKD. With 0 bases removed from V and 1 base from J, the gap between germline ends came to 2 bases. This CDR3 comprises 13 residues. CDR3 sequence: CAISESRTDTQYF. Here the CDR3 DNA reads TGTGCCATCAGTGAGTCTCGCACAGATACGCAGTATTTT.

In its sample, this clone was seen once. The V and J genes are TRBV7-2 and TRBJ2-5; no clear D gene. The CDR3 sequence is 13 residues long. With 4 bases removed from V and 5 bases from J, the gap between germline ends came to 11 bases. Germline-derived CDR1 and CDR2 are SGHTA and FQGNSA. The CDR3 region is CASSSRTTETQYF. CDR3 coding DNA: TGTGCCAGCAGCTCCAGGACGACGGAGACCCAGTACTTC.

J is TRBJ2-1 and V is TRBV10-2; TRBD2 matches at 8 bases. The CDR3 is 16 residues long. V lost 3 bases, J lost 8 bases, and 12 bases stayed unmatched. Germline assignment: CDR1 WSHSY and CDR2 SAAADI. The CDR3 nucleotides are TGCGCCAGCAGTGATTCGGGCGGGAGGCTTTACGATGAGCAGTTCTTC. Protein: CASSDSGGRLYDEQFF.

The chain recombines TRBV7-2 with TRBJ2-7; TRBD2 aligns across 7 bases. CDR3 length: 17 amino acids. Germline V lookup: CDR1 SGHTA, CDR2 FQGNSA. Unmatched junction bases numbered 10, after V lost 1 base and J lost 1 base. Here the CDR3 reads CASSLEELATYSYEQYF. The CDR3 coding sequence is TGTGCCAGCAGCTTAGAAGAACTAGCGACATATTCCTACGAGCAGTACTTC.

This clone showed up just once. J is TRBJ1-1 and V is TRBV6-5; D unclear. Germline V CDR1 and CDR2: MNHEY, SVGAGI. The CDR3 spans 16 residues. V was trimmed by 0 bases and J by 0 bases, leaving 11 bases between them. The CDR3 region is CASSYSNLRLNTEAFF. The CDR3 DNA is TGTGCCAGCAGTTACTCCAATCTCAGGTTGAACACTGAAGCTTTCTTT.

V is TRBV6-6 and J is TRBJ1-3; TRBD1 matches 8 bases. The CDR3 length is 15 residues. The V gene's germline CDR1 is MNHNY and CDR2 SVGAGI (reference sequence). The V gene end was trimmed by 4 bases and the J gene end by 4 bases; junction bases not matched to a gene: 6. CDR3 nucleotide sequence: TGTGCCAGCAGTTCGGACAGGGCTTGGGGAAACACCATATATTTT. Its translation: CASSSDRAWGNTIYF.

This chain joins TRBV7-3 and TRBJ2-1; maybe TRBD2 (5 bases). V was pared by 5 bases and J by 2 bases, with 13 bases between. The CDR3 is made up of 15 amino acids. Germline V gene data show CDR1 as SGHTA and CDR2 as FQGTGA. As DNA, the CDR3 is TGTGCCAGCAGCGCCGGGATCTGGCCCTACAATGAGCAGTTCTTC. It is translated as CASSAGIWPYNEQFF.

This chain connects TRBV5-5 to TRBJ2-1; D tentatively reads TRBD1 or TRBD2 (5 bases each). Germline CDR1 SGHKS, CDR2 YYEKEE (reference sequence). CDR3 size: 14 residues. Trimming took off 8 bases at V and 1 base at J, with 13 bases between the two ends. The CDR3 DNA sequence: TGTGCCAGTTTCGGGACGGAGTCCTACAATGAGCAGTTCTTC. It translates to CASFGTESYNEQFF.

The chain links TRBV4-3 to TRBJ2-7, with TRBD1 identical over 9 bases. Unmatched junction bases numbered 4, after V lost 0 bases and J lost 4 bases. Germline lookup yields CDR1 LGHNA and CDR2 YSLEER. The CDR3 loop spans 15 amino acids. In DNA form, the CDR3 reads TGCGCCAGCAGCCAAGATTTCGACAGGGGGTACGAGCAGTACTTC. Translating it yields CASSQDFDRGYEQYF.

The rearrangement joins TRBV5-1 to TRBJ1-1, with a tentative D call TRBD1 (5 bases). Germline V gives CDR1 SGHRS, CDR2 YFSETQ. V gave up 4 bases and J gave up 3 bases, with 13 bases separating them. The CDR3 contains 14 residues. DNA for the CDR3: TGCGCCAGCAGCGGAGGGACCCTGGACACTGAAGCTTTCTTT. This codes for CASSGGTLDTEAFF.